The 31 T cell receptor beta chains below were found in one sample sequenced in a study of Ad26.COV2.S vaccination and SARS-CoV-2 variants. Method: immunoSEQ multiplex PCR; TCRdb's copy keeps in-frame clones and lacks some. The sample includes about 260,000 clones, around 90% seen only once; the top ten take just under 3%. Specified treatment: roughly 20 received Ad26.COV2.S at low or high dose, single or two shots; 5 received placebo; per-sample allocation not given. Each sample was drawn 63 days after the first injection (of vaccine or placebo). The sample consisted of peripheral blood, taken in a trial of Ad26.COV2.S vaccine versus placebo. The origin of the receptors is a person aged 18-65 years who received the Ad26.COV2.S COVID-19 vaccine or a placebo.

This clone was counted a few times. V and J are TRBV11-3 and TRBJ1-1; D gene ambiguous. Trimming left V 5 bases short and J 2 bases short, with 12 bases between. CDR3 length: 14 amino acids. The V gene's germline CDR1 is SGHNT and CDR2 YENEEA. CDR3 sequence: CASSQNPTNTEAFF. The CDR3 nucleotides read TGTGCCAGCAGCCAGAATCCGACTAACACTGAAGCTTTCTTT.

Only a few counts were recorded for this clone. This sequence joins TRBV7-9 and TRBJ2-3, with D hard to call. The CDR3 sequence is 12 residues long. Trimming cost V 4 bases and J 2 bases, with 4 bases left between them. Germline CDR1 SEHNR, CDR2 FQNEAQ (reference sequence). CDR3 sequence (DNA): TGTGCCAGCAGCTGGGACACAGATACGCAGTATTTT. It is translated as CASSWDTDTQYF.

This sequence joins TRBV4-3 and TRBJ2-6; D is undetermined. From germline, CDR1 is LGHNA and CDR2 YSLEER. CDR3 length: 16 residues. Trimming left V 1 base short and J 1 base short, with 8 bases between. DNA for the CDR3: TGCGCCAGCAGCCAAGGTCCGTCGTCTGGGGCCAACGTCCTGACTTTC. This translates into CASSQGPSSGANVLTF.

J is TRBJ2-1 and V is TRBV4-3; maybe TRBD1 (6 bases). The CDR3 is made up of 16 amino acids. Trimming cost V 1 base and J 7 bases, with 17 bases left between them. Per germline, CDR1 LGHNA and CDR2 YSLEER. The DNA for the CDR3 is TGCGCCAGCAGCCAAGCAGGGGTCTATTTTATTAATGAGCAGTTCTTC. The encoded protein is CASSQAGVYFINEQFF.

This clone was picked up a small number of times. The genes are TRBV30 and TRBJ2-3; 9 bases map to TRBD2. Germline CDR1 reads GTSNPN; CDR2 reads SVGIG (reference sequence). CDR3 length: 14 amino acids. Germline trimming cut 4 bases from V and 4 bases from J; bases unmatched to any gene: 6. The CDR3 DNA sequence: TGTGCCTGGAAGGGCGGGGGGGCCCCAGATACGCAGTATTTT. Encoded protein: CAWKGGGAPDTQYF.

This clone occurred once. The chain carries TRBV7-2 and TRBJ2-2; TRBD2 matches at 13 bases. Germline V gene lookup returns CDR1 SGHTA and CDR2 FQGNSA. The CDR3 length is 17 residues. Trimming at V came to 4 bases and at J to 4 bases, leaving 6 bases not matched to a gene. As DNA, the CDR3 is TGTGCCAGCAGCTCACTCGGACTAGCGGGAGTCACCGGGGAGCTGTTTTTT. This gives the protein CASSSLGLAGVTGELFF.

This chain links TRBV6-2 or TRBV6-3 with TRBJ2-1; D remains unclear. V was clipped by 0 bases and J by 6 bases, with 9 bases between them. The CDR3 spans 14 residues. Per germline, CDR1 MNHEY and CDR2 SVGEGT. The CDR3 loop is CASSYSSTPNEQFF. The CDR3 coding sequence is TGTGCCAGCAGTTACTCCTCAACGCCCAATGAGCAGTTCTTC.

The chain carries TRBV7-2 and TRBJ2-3, with D unresolved. This CDR3 is 13 amino acids long. V was shortened by 1 base and J by 4 bases, with 6 bases between the two germline ends. The germline V gene has CDR1 SGHTA and CDR2 FQGNSA. CDR3 loop: CASSLDLADTQYF. CDR3 bases: TGTGCCAGCAGCTTAGATCTCGCAGATACGCAGTATTTT.

J is TRBJ1-5 and V is TRBV19, with D uncertain. The V gene's germline CDR1 is LNHDA and CDR2 SQIVND (reference sequence). Deletions cut 6 bases from V and 6 bases from J, with 9 bases between. The CDR3 is made up of 12 amino acids. The CDR3 loop reads CASRSRGQPQHF. Written as DNA, the CDR3 is TGTGCCAGTAGGTCCCGGGGTCAGCCCCAGCATTTT.

The chain recombines TRBV3-1 (or the pseudogene TRBV3-2) with TRBJ1-5, with TRBD1 matching over 12 bases. The germline V gene encodes CDR1 LGHDT and CDR2 YNNKEL (reference sequence). V lost 1 base, J lost 6 bases, and 7 bases stayed unmatched. The CDR3 length is 17 residues. The CDR3 loop reads CASSQAWGTGGGQPQHF. Written as DNA, the CDR3 is TGTGCCAGCAGCCAAGCTTGGGGGACAGGGGGCGGTCAGCCCCAGCATTTT.

The table lists this clone with a few counts. The V call is TRBV11-1, the J call TRBJ1-1; 9 bases are a match to TRBD1. The length of the CDR3 is 16 residues. V was clipped by 5 bases and J by 5 bases; unmatched bases: 12. Germline CDR1 SGHAT, CDR2 FQDESV (reference sequence). The CDR3 region has the DNA TGTGCCAGCAGCAATCCGGGACAGGGAAGGAAAACTGAAGCTTTCTTT. As protein: CASSNPGQGRKTEAFF.

The V and J genes are TRBV27 and TRBJ2-6; D unclear. Trimming left V 5 bases short and J 0 bases short, with 17 bases between. Germline values: CDR1 MNHEY, CDR2 SMNVEV (reference sequence). The CDR3 extends over 18 amino acids. For the CDR3, the DNA is TGTGCCAGCAGTCCCCGGGCTAGGCTCCACTCTGGGGCCAACGTCCTGACTTTC. As protein: CASSPRARLHSGANVLTF.

This chain connects TRBV19 to TRBJ2-2, with TRBD1 matching over 7 bases. The CDR3 loop spans 17 amino acids. Losses at the gene ends were 5 bases for V and 6 bases for J; bases not matched to a gene: 15. CDR1 LNHDA and CDR2 SQIVND come from the germline V gene (reference sequence). The CDR3 reads CASSSRRGRGSPGELFF. CDR3 DNA sequence: TGTGCCAGTAGTTCTCGTAGGGGCAGGGGGAGCCCCGGGGAGCTGTTTTTT. Drawing the rest from reference TRBV19 and TRBJ2-2, the complete variable domain is DGGITQSPKYLFRKEGQNVTLSCEQNLNHDAMYWYRQDPGQGLRLIYYSQIVNDFQKGDIAEGYSVSREKKESFPLTVTSAQKNPTAFYLCASSSRRGRGSPGELFFGEGSRLTVL.

This chain links TRBV30 with TRBJ1-1; D may be TRBD1 (6 bases). Trimming took off 5 bases at V and 11 bases at J, with 18 bases between the two ends. CDR1 is GTSNPN and CDR2 is SVGIG in the germline V gene (reference sequence). The CDR3 runs to 12 residues. The CDR3 nucleotides read TGTGCCTGGCCCACCCCCGACAGGATGGCTTTCTTT. It specifies CAWPTPDRMAFF.

J is TRBJ2-3 and V is TRBV18; 9 bases agree with TRBD2. CDR3 size: 15 residues. Germline CDR1 is KGHSH and CDR2 is LQKENI. J was trimmed by 6 bases and V by 2 bases; bases with no gene match: 6. This CDR3 is CASSPSWTSADTQYF. CDR3 in DNA: TGTGCCAGCTCACCATCTTGGACTAGCGCGGATACGCAGTATTTT.

The chain employs TRBV11-2 and TRBJ2-3, with 9 bases lining up with TRBD2. V dropped 1 base and J dropped 3; count of bases not matched to a gene: 5. The CDR3 has 16 residues. In germline, CDR1 is SGHAT, CDR2 FQNNGV. The CDR3 DNA reads as TGTGCCAGCAGCTTAGTGGGCGGGGGGGAGACAGATACGCAGTATTTT. It specifies CASSLVGGGETDTQYF.

V usage is TRBV29-1 and J usage is TRBJ1-2; D is ambiguous. The V gene's germline CDR1 is SQVTM and CDR2 ANQGSEA. The CDR3 contains 12 residues. V gave up 2 bases and J gave up 8 bases, with 12 bases separating them. The CDR3 DNA reads as TGCAGCGTTGAACCGGGGTTGGGCGGCTACACCTTC. Translation: CSVEPGLGGYTF. Full variable domain (rest looked up from reference TRBV29-1 and TRBJ1-2): SAVISQKPSRDICQRGTSLTIQCQVDSQVTMMFWYRQQPGQSLTLIATANQGSEATYESGFVIDKFPISRPNLTFSTLTVSNMSPEDSSIYLCSVEPGLGGYTFGSGTRLTVV.

The CDR3 bases are TGTGCCAGCAGTCCCTCCTTCGGGGACAGTACCTACGAGCAGTACGTC. Amino acid sequence: CASSPSFGDSTYEQYV. The chain carries TRBV27 and TRBJ2-7, with TRBD1 matching over 7 bases. The germline gives CDR1 MNHEY, CDR2 SMNVEV (reference sequence). The CDR3 spans 16 residues. Losses at the gene ends were 5 bases for V and 2 bases for J; bases not matched to a gene: 12.

In its sample, this clone was seen once. The CDR3 nucleotides are TGTGCCAGCAGCATACTACAGGGTGGGGAGACCCAGTACTTC. This encodes CASSILQGGETQYF. J is TRBJ2-5 and V is TRBV5-4; possibly TRBD1 for D (6 bases). Deletions cut 4 bases from V and 5 bases from J, with 15 bases between. Germline-derived CDR1 and CDR2 are SGHNT and YYREEE (reference sequence). CDR3 size: 14 residues. Full variable domain (remainder filled in from reference TRBV5-4 and TRBJ2-5): ETGVTQSPTHLIKTRGQQVTLRCSSQSGHNTVSWYQQALGQGPQFIFQYYREEENGRGNFPPRFSGLQFPNYSSELNVNALELDDSALYLCASSILQGGETQYFGPGTRLLVL.

V gene TRBV2 combines with J gene TRBJ1-2; D might be TRBD1 (5 bases). Germline V lookup: CDR1 SNHLY, CDR2 FYNNEI. The CDR3 totals 14 residues. V lost 2 bases and J 4 bases, leaving 11 bases between the germline ends. The CDR3 DNA is TGTGCCAGCAGTGAATTCCCGGGGGGCTATGGCTACACCTTC. Protein: CASSEFPGGYGYTF.

V gene TRBV6-5 combines with J gene TRBJ1-1; D remains ambiguous. The CDR3 runs 13 residues. CDR1 and CDR2 (germline): MNHEY, SVGAGI. V was clipped by 6 bases and J by 2 bases, with 10 bases between them. The DNA of the CDR3 is TGTGCCAGCAGGCGTCAGGCTAACACTGAAGCTTTCTTT. Its protein is CASRRQANTEAFF.

This chain uses TRBV6-2 or TRBV6-3 with TRBJ2-5; 7 bases match TRBD2. J was trimmed by 3 bases and V by 5 bases; bases with no gene match: 12. The CDR3 loop spans 16 amino acids. CDR1 is MNHEY, CDR2 SVGEGT, per germline. CDR3 bases: TGTGCCAGCAGTACACCGCTGACTAGCAGAAAAGAGACCCAGTACTTC. It codes for CASSTPLTSRKETQYF.

This clone was seen only a few times. The chain joins TRBV19 to TRBJ1-1, with D possibly matching TRBD1 (6 bases). This CDR3 contains 13 residues. In germline, CDR1 is LNHDA, CDR2 SQIVND (reference sequence). V was shortened by 5 bases and J by 0 bases, with 7 bases between the two germline ends. This CDR3 reads CASSWGLNTEAFF. The CDR3 region has the DNA TGTGCCAGTAGTTGGGGGCTGAACACTGAAGCTTTCTTT.

The chain combines TRBV7-2 with TRBJ2-7, with 11 bases matching TRBD2. V shed 5 bases and J 5 bases; nucleotides not matched to a gene: 8. This CDR3 spans 15 amino acids. Germline assignment: CDR1 SGHTA and CDR2 FQGNSA. The CDR3 bases are TGTGCCAGCAGCCCGGGACTAGCGGTGGGGAACGAGCAGTACTTC. Protein product: CASSPGLAVGNEQYF.

The chain links TRBV12-2 to TRBJ2-3. TRBV12-2 is a pseudogene. This CDR3 is built from 15 residues. CDR3 sequence (DNA): TGTGCAAGTCGTACAGCCGGGACCATCACAGATACGCAGTATTTT. Protein sequence: CASRTAGTITDTQYF.

The chain combines TRBV18 with TRBJ2-2; 13 nucleotides align to TRBD2. The CDR3 runs 15 residues. CDR1 and CDR2 from the germline V gene are KGHSH and LQKENI. The V segment lost 9 bases and the J segment 1 base; nucleotides outside the gene matches: 2. Here the CDR3 reads CASRLAGGNTGELFF. In nucleotides, the CDR3 is TGTGCCAGTCGACTAGCGGGAGGGAACACCGGGGAGCTGTTTTTT. The variable domain in full, with the rest retrieved from reference TRBV18 and TRBJ2-2, is NAGVMQNPRHLVRRRGQEARLRCSPMKGHSHVYWYRQLPEEGLKFMVYLQKENIIDESGMPKERFSAEFPKEGPSILRIQQVVRGDSAAYFCASRLAGGNTGELFFGEGSRLTVL.

The chain recombines TRBV3-1 (or the pseudogene TRBV3-2) with TRBJ2-3, with D unresolved. Trimming left V 1 base short and J 6 bases short, with 8 bases between. The CDR3 spans 13 residues. The V gene's germline CDR1 is LGHDT and CDR2 YNNKEL (reference sequence). This CDR3 reads CASSQGFDDTQYF. The CDR3 nucleotides are TGTGCCAGCAGCCAAGGTTTTGATGATACGCAGTATTTT.

This chain joins TRBV11-2 and TRBJ2-5; D unresolved. Germline-derived CDR1 and CDR2 are SGHAT and FQNNGV. The CDR3 is 14 amino acids. The V gene lost 5 bases and the J gene lost 2 bases, with 12 bases spanning the gap. CDR3 sequence reads: CASSIVVAQETQYF. The CDR3 coding sequence is TGTGCCAGCAGCATCGTGGTAGCTCAAGAGACCCAGTACTTC.

The chain couples TRBV7-9 to TRBJ1-1; no clear D gene. Germline V gives CDR1 SEHNR, CDR2 FQNEAQ (reference sequence). Trimming left V 3 bases short and J 1 base short, with 6 bases between. The CDR3 extends over 13 amino acids. The CDR3 DNA reads TGTGCCAGCAGCTTTAGGGAGAACACTGAAGCTTTCTTT. Residues: CASSFRENTEAFF.

The chain carries TRBV7-2 and TRBJ2-5, with 9 bases lining up with TRBD2. After removal of 3 bases from V and 2 bases from J, the junction contained 1 base not matched to a gene. Germline-derived CDR1 and CDR2 are SGHTA and FQGNSA. The CDR3 loop spans 14 amino acids. The CDR3 DNA reads as TGTGCCAGCAGCTTTAGCGGGGGTCAAGAGACCCAGTACTTC. It yields the protein CASSFSGGQETQYF.

The chain is built from TRBV5-4 and TRBJ2-5, with 9 positions matching TRBD1. CDR1 and CDR2 from the germline V gene are SGHNT and YYREEE (reference sequence). The J segment lost 5 bases and the V segment lost 4 bases, leaving 9 bases of the junction unmatched. CDR3 length: 15 amino acids. The CDR3 spells CASSRPGQGVETQYF. Written as DNA, the CDR3 is TGTGCCAGCAGCCGACCGGGACAGGGCGTCGAGACCCAGTACTTC.